The next 25 T cell receptor beta chains were all read from a single sample in a study of blood T cell repertoires in acute mononucleosis. Specified time point: acute infectious mononucleosis, at clinical presentation within 2 weeks of symptom onset (visit 1). Assay: immunoSEQ multiplex PCR; the TCRdb copy retains only in-frame clones and omits some. The sample holds 7,800 or so clones, less than 30% seen once. Sample: EBV YVL epitope tetramer+ CD8+ T cells sorted from PBMCs, taken during acute infectious mononucleosis. This sample's subset: CD8 T cells binding a tetramer with EBV BRLF1 109-117 peptide (YVL-BR). These receptors all come from a woman in her late teens or twenties with infectious mononucleosis caused by EBV.

By frequency in the sample, this clone is medium-sized. The same CDR3 arises from other DNA sequences in this sample as well. V and J are TRBV7-3 and TRBJ2-1; 12 bases are shared with TRBD2. From germline, CDR1 is SGHTA and CDR2 FQGTGA. V shed 3 bases, J shed 6 bases, and the junction held 6 bases outside the gene matches. CDR3 size: 16 residues. The CDR3: CASSFGLAGPLNEQFF. In DNA, the CDR3 is TGTGCCAGCAGCTTTGGACTAGCGGGACCCCTCAATGAGCAGTTCTTC.

This clone was detected a few times. This chain connects TRBV27 to TRBJ2-1; TRBD2 matches 12 bases. The trim removed 6 bases at V and 6 bases at J, leaving 9 bases unmatched. The germline V gene encodes CDR1 MNHEY and CDR2 SMNVEV (reference sequence). This CDR3 contains 16 residues. The CDR3 DNA sequence: TGTGCCAGCAGCTTTGGACTAGCGGGACCCCTCAATGAGCAGTTCTTC. This encodes CASSFGLAGPLNEQFF.

A note on this clone: Since a far larger clone is one base different, this is likely a read error. The chain has TRBV27 and TRBJ2-1; 11 bases fit TRBD1. Unmatched junction bases numbered 15, after V lost 8 bases and J lost 6 bases. CDR1 and CDR2 (germline): MNHEY, SMNVEV (reference sequence). The CDR3 is made up of 17 amino acids. The CDR3 bases are TGTGCCAGCTGCCTTCTCCACTCGGACAGGGGGCCCAATGAGCAGTTCTTC. This translates into CASCLLHSDRGPNEQFF.

This clone has just a few counts. The chain carries TRBV5-4 and TRBJ2-7; 11 bases align to TRBD2. After removal of 4 bases from V and 6 bases from J, the junction contained 9 bases not matched to a gene. The germline CDR1 and CDR2 sequences are SGHNT and YYREEE (reference sequence). The CDR3 length is 15 residues. The CDR3 loop is CASSTYSGRATEQYF. The CDR3 nucleotides are TGTGCCAGCAGCACATATAGCGGGAGGGCCACCGAGCAGTACTTC.

This clone was seen ten or more times. The chain joins TRBV4-3 to TRBJ2-1; D is unresolved. Per germline, CDR1 LGHNA and CDR2 YSLEER. The V gene lost 7 bases and the J gene lost 6 bases, with 22 bases spanning the gap. The length of the CDR3 is 16 residues. CDR3 sequence (DNA): TGCGCCAGCACCATAGGATCAGCCTCTTACATCAATGAGCAGTTCTTC. Protein sequence: CASTIGSASYINEQFF.

The chain combines TRBV7-2 with TRBJ1-2; a weak D match, TRBD1 (5 bases). The CDR3 is 11 amino acids. V dropped 1 base and J dropped 10 bases, with 7 bases sitting between them. Germline CDR1 is SGHTA and CDR2 is FQGNSA. For the CDR3, the DNA is TGTGCCAGCAGCTTAGGGGGGATCTACACCTTC. It yields the protein CASSLGGIYTF.

This clone was detected ten times or more. This sequence joins TRBV6-6 and TRBJ1-5, with D unclear. In germline, CDR1 is MNHNY, CDR2 SVGAGI (reference sequence). V was clipped by 6 bases and J by 1 base, with 13 bases between them. This CDR3 contains 15 residues. CDR3 nucleotides: TGTGCCAGCAGGCAATTGCTAGGGAGCAATCAGCCCCAGCATTTT. Its translation: CASRQLLGSNQPQHF.

The J gene is TRBJ1-1, the V gene TRBV23-1, with D unclear. TRBV23-1 is an open reading frame, and its role is uncertain. This CDR3 region has 14 residues. The CDR3 bases are TGCGACGCAGCAGTCAATATAAGGTTAAATGAAGCTTTCTTT. It yields the protein CDAAVNIRLNEAFF.

This clone has a count of ten or more. This chain uses TRBV11-2 with TRBJ2-1; the D gene is possibly TRBD1 (5 bases). The germline V and J ends were trimmed by 6 bases and 9 bases, with 21 bases remaining between them. The V gene's germline CDR1 is SGHAT and CDR2 FQNNGV. The CDR3 consists of 15 residues. The CDR3 sequence is CASSPDIGWGGEQFF. The CDR3 DNA follows: TGTGCCAGCAGTCCCGACATCGGTTGGGGCGGTGAGCAGTTCTTC.

This chain uses TRBV7-2 with TRBJ2-7, with 11 bases fitting TRBD1. CDR1 is SGHTA, CDR2 FQGNSA, per germline. The CDR3 runs 18 residues. Losses at the gene ends were 3 bases for V and 4 bases for J; bases not matched to a gene: 14. CDR3 sequence (DNA): TGTGCCAGCAGCTTGGCGCGGACAGGGGGCGAAGTTGGGTACGAGCAGTACTTC. It encodes CASSLARTGGEVGYEQYF.

This clone appeared a few times. The chain employs TRBV5-6 and TRBJ2-1, with 10 bases matching TRBD2. Losses at the gene ends were 0 bases for V and 10 bases for J; bases not matched to a gene: 1. The CDR3 runs 13 residues. Per the germline V gene, CDR1 is SGHDT and CDR2 is YYEEEE. CDR3 protein: CASSLVSGREQFF. CDR3 coding DNA: TGTGCCAGCAGCTTGGTTAGCGGGAGGGAGCAGTTCTTC.

In its sample, this clone ranks as medium-sized. Other nucleotide sequences from this sample produce the same CDR3. The chain carries TRBV27 and TRBJ2-7; D is unresolved. CDR3 length: 17 amino acids. With 5 bases removed from V and 2 bases from J, the gap between germline ends came to 22 bases. Germline V gene sequence: CDR1 MNHEY, CDR2 SMNVEV (reference sequence). CDR3 DNA: TGTGCCAGCAGTCATCTTAGCCAAACTTATGGCCCCTACGAGCAGTACTTC. Its protein product is CASSHLSQTYGPYEQYF.

This clone appeared a single time. The same CDR3 also results from other DNA sequences found in this sample. The chain combines TRBV29-1 with TRBJ2-1; D remains ambiguous. From germline, CDR1 is SQVTM and CDR2 ANQGSEA. V was shortened by 4 bases and J by 5 bases, with 12 bases between the two germline ends. This CDR3 is 13 amino acids long. The CDR3 coding sequence is TGCAGCGTTGTAGCAGGCTCAAACAATGAGCAGTTCTTC. Protein product: CSVVAGSNNEQFF.

As to this clone: With only one base between it and a far larger clone, this is likely a read error. Other DNA sequences in the same sample also yield this CDR3. This chain joins TRBV11-2 and TRBJ2-7; 13 positions match TRBD2. Germline V lookup: CDR1 SGHAT, CDR2 FQNNGV. This CDR3 has 17 amino acids. V trimming: 5 bases; J trimming: 2 bases; junction bases outside the gene matches: 9. The CDR3 DNA reads TGTGCCAGCAGCCAACCGACTAGCGGGGGGCATCCCTACGAGCAGTACTTC. It is translated as CASSQPTSGGHPYEQYF.

As DNA, the CDR3 is TGTGCCAGCAGTTCGGGACTACTTCTTGGTGAGCAGTTCTTC. This gives the protein CASSSGLLLGEQFF. V is TRBV25-1 and J is TRBJ2-1, with 7 positions matching TRBD2. Germline loops: CDR1 MGHDK, CDR2 SYGVNS. The CDR3 contains 14 residues. J was trimmed by 9 bases and V by 5 bases; bases with no gene match: 10.

This chain joins TRBV5-6 and TRBJ2-5; 7 bases are a match to TRBD2. Per germline, CDR1 SGHDT and CDR2 YYEEEE. The CDR3 runs to 15 residues. The J segment lost 0 bases and the V segment lost 6 bases, leaving 8 bases of the junction unmatched. CDR3 sequence: CASNFNAGDQETQYF. CDR3 nucleotides: TGTGCCAGCAACTTCAACGCGGGAGACCAAGAGACCCAGTACTTC.

In the case of this clone: A read error likely explains this, since a far larger clone differs by one base. The sample holds other DNA sequences that translate to the same CDR3. This sequence joins TRBV27 and TRBJ2-3; 8 positions match TRBD1. The CDR3 consists of 16 residues. The V gene's germline CDR1 is MNHEY and CDR2 SMNVEV (reference sequence). J gave up 2 bases and V 7 bases, and 11 bases lay outside the gene matches. The DNA for the CDR3 is TGTGCCAGCACCGACCTAGCAGGGGGCCTCACAGATACGCAGTATTTT. It specifies CASTDLAGGLTDTQYF.

This chain links TRBV11-2 with TRBJ2-5, with a tentative D call TRBD2 (6 bases). In germline, CDR1 is SGHAT, CDR2 FQNNGV. V lost 9 bases and J lost 2, with 19 bases in between. The CDR3 is 15 residues long. In DNA, the CDR3 is TGTGCCAGTACCGAGAGAGGGACTGCTCAAGAGACCCAGTACTTC. Translation gives CASTERGTAQETQYF. The full variable domain, rest sourced from reference TRBV11-2 and TRBJ2-5, is EAGVAQSPRYKIIEKRQSVAFWCNPISGHATLYWYQQILGQGPKLLIQFQNNGVVDDSQLPKDRFSAERLKGVDSTLKIQPAKLEDSAVYLCASTERGTAQETQYFGPGTRLLVL.

This clone has a count of ten or more. The V and J genes are TRBV28 and TRBJ2-3; the match to TRBD2 covers 11 bases. From germline, CDR1 is MDHEN and CDR2 SYDVKM. CDR3 length equals 16 residues. The V segment lost 7 bases and the J segment 2 bases; nucleotides outside the gene matches: 8. CDR3 region: CASTDLAGGLTDTQYF. The CDR3 nucleotides read TGTGCCAGCACCGACCTAGCGGGGGGCCTCACAGATACGCAGTATTTT.

There are many counts of this clone. V and J are TRBV5-5 and TRBJ2-1, with TRBD1 identical over 7 bases. This CDR3 is built from 13 residues. J gave up 7 bases and V 4 bases, and 5 bases lay outside the gene matches. In germline, CDR1 is SGHKS, CDR2 YYEKEE (reference sequence). CDR3 nucleotides: TGTGCCAGCAGCATACAGGGGAAAAATGAGCAGTTCTTC. Residues: CASSIQGKNEQFF.

This clone counts as medium-sized. Other DNA sequences within the sample encode an identical CDR3. The rearrangement uses TRBV27 and TRBJ2-3, with TRBD2 matching 11 bases. Trimming cost V 7 bases and J 2 bases; bases outside gene matches: 8. From germline, CDR1 is MNHEY and CDR2 SMNVEV (reference sequence). The CDR3 extends over 16 amino acids. The CDR3 bases are TGTGCCAGCACCGACCTAGCGGGGGGCCTCACAGATACGCAGTATTTT. Translation gives CASTDLAGGLTDTQYF.

The sample holds many counts of this clone. The rearrangement uses TRBV6-1 and TRBJ2-5, with D perhaps given as TRBD1 or TRBD2 (5 bases each). Looked up from germline, CDR1 is MNHNS and CDR2 is SASEGT. With 8 bases removed from V and 0 bases from J, the gap between germline ends came to 13 bases. The CDR3 totals 14 residues. CDR3 amino acids: CASWRSGYQETQYF. The CDR3 bases are TGTGCCAGCTGGAGGTCAGGGTACCAAGAGACCCAGTACTTC.

This rearrangement joins TRBV6-5 to TRBJ2-1; 10 bases agree with TRBD2. Per the germline V gene, CDR1 is MNHEY and CDR2 is SVGAGI. The CDR3 has 15 amino acids. With V trimmed by 6 bases and J by 6 bases, 8 bases remained unmatched. CDR3 DNA: TGTGCCAGCAGCTTACTAGCGGGGCCAAGCAATGAGCAGTTCTTC. Translating gives CASSLLAGPSNEQFF.

V is TRBV1 and J is TRBJ2-6; TRBD1 is the table's D call, not checked against the DNA. TRBV1 is an annotated pseudogene. The CDR3 loop spans 18 amino acids. The CDR3 region is CTSRTFCLCTNRANVLTF. The CDR3, as DNA: TGCACCAGCAGAACATTTTGTTTGTGCACAAATCGGGCCAACGTCCTGACTTTC.

A remark on this clone: A far bigger clonotype differs at one base, so this is likely a read error. This chain joins TRBV27 and TRBJ2-1; maybe TRBD1 (5 bases). Germline V CDR1 and CDR2: MNHEY, SMNVEV (reference sequence). The germline V and J ends were trimmed by 8 bases and 9 bases, with 23 bases remaining between them. The CDR3 totals 15 residues. CDR3 protein: CASGPDIGWGGEQFF. DNA of the CDR3: TGTGCCAGCGGTCCCGACATCGGTTGGGGCGGTGAGCAGTTCTTC.